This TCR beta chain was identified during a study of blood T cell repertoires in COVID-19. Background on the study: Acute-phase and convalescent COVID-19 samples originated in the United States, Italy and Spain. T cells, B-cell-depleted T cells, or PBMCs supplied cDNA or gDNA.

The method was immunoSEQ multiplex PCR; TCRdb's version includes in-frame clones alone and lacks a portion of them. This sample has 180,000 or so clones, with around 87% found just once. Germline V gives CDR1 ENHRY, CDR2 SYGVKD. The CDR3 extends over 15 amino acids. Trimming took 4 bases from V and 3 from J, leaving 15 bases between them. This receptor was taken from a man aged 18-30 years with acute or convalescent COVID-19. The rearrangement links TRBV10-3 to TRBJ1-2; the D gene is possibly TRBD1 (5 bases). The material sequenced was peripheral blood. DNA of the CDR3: TGTGCCATCAGTGTGGACACGCTGAAATACTATGGCTACACCTTC. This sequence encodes CAISVDTLKYYGYTF.